This is a list of T cell receptor beta chains from one sample in a study of TIL therapy for anti-PD-1-resistant metastatic lung cancer. The assay was immunoSEQ multiplex PCR, and TCRdb's table has in-frame clones only and misses some. Of 25,000 to 40,000 clones in the sample, about 70% were seen once. Sequenced here: blood, sampled at baseline. Receptors were obtained from a woman aged 30-85 years with non-small cell lung cancer. Each CDR3 is given with its conserved first and last residue. D genes are given only for firm matches. The size of a clone is reported for some rows only, either as once, few or many, or as a class for expanded clones.

d_call	clone_size	v_call	j_call	cdr3_nt	cdr3_aa
.	.	TRBV5-8	TRBJ2-7	TGTGCCAGCAGCTTGAGTAGGACAGGGAGGGGCGAGCAGTACTTC	CASSLSRTGRGEQYF
.	few	TRBV27	TRBJ2-7	TGTGCCAGCAGTTTCACAGGGATAAGGTCCTACGAGCAGTACTTC	CASSFTGIRSYEQYF
TRBD2	.	TRBV6-1	TRBJ2-1	TGTGCCAGCAGTGCAACACGGGACTACTACAATGAGCAGTTCTTC	CASSATRDYYNEQFF
.	.	TRBV15	TRBJ1-1	TGTGCCACCAGCAGAGACAGGGTGCTCACTGAAGCTTTCTTT	CATSRDRVLTEAFF
.	.	TRBV5-4	TRBJ2-5	TGTGCCAGCAGCTTGACGGTGGGGCCGATCCAAGAGACCCAGTACTTC	CASSLTVGPIQETQYF
.	.	TRBV7-2	TRBJ2-5	TGTGCCAGCAGCTTAGCCGGAGGGTTTACGGTAGAGACCCAGTACTTC	CASSLAGGFTVETQYF
.	.	TRBV2	TRBJ2-7	TGTGCCAGCAAGTTTCAGGGGGGAAGCTCCTACGAGCAGTACTTC	CASKFQGGSSYEQYF
TRBD2	.	TRBV27	TRBJ2-1	TGTGCCAGCAGTGGACTAGCGGGAGAGTATGAGCAGTTCTTC	CASSGLAGEYEQFF
.	once	TRBV11-2	TRBJ2-2	TGTGCCAGCAGCTTAGCCACCCGGGGGACCGGGGAGCTGTTTTTT	CASSLATRGTGELFF
TRBD1	few	TRBV11-2	TRBJ1-1	TGTGCCAGCAGCTATTTCAGGGGGCAGGATGAAGCTTTCTTT	CASSYFRGQDEAFF
.	.	TRBV7-9	TRBJ1-1	TGTGCCAGCAGCCCACCAGCGAGTGGGAACACTGAAGCTTTCTTT	CASSPPASGNTEAFF
TRBD2	.	TRBV10-3	TRBJ2-7	TGTGCCATCAGTGAGTTTACTAGCGGGAGCTCCTACGAGCAGTACTTC	CAISEFTSGSSYEQYF
TRBD2	.	TRBV15	TRBJ2-5	TGTGCCACCAGCAGGGGGGGGACGGCCCAAGGGGAGACCCAGTACTTC	CATSRGGTAQGETQYF
TRBD2	.	TRBV4-1	TRBJ2-1	TGCGCCAGCAGCCAAGGAGTAGCGGGAGGACCGAGCTCCTACAATGAGCAGTTCTTC	CASSQGVAGGPSSYNEQFF
.	medium-sized	TRBV7-7	TRBJ2-7	TGTGCCAGCAGCTTAGGCTCCCCTCCTGACGAGCAGTACTTC	CASSLGSPPDEQYF
.	.	TRBV4-2	TRBJ2-7	TGTGCCAGCAGCCAAGACCTAGGCGAGCAGTACTTC	CASSQDLGEQYF
.	.	TRBV6-5	TRBJ2-1	TGTGCCAGCAGTTACTCGCTCCTTCCGAGGGGTGAGCAGTTCTTC	CASSYSLLPRGEQFF
.	once	TRBV5-8	TRBJ1-5	TGTGCCAGCAGCGCTTTGTCGGGCCCTTCTTACCCCCAGCATTTT	CASSALSGPSYPQHF
TRBD1	.	TRBV6-1	TRBJ1-2	TGTGCCAGCAGGGGGGTAAACCGGGACAGGGGACTTTACACCTTC	CASRGVNRDRGLYTF
.	.	TRBV18	TRBJ1-4	TGTGCCAGCTCAGTTGCAACTAATGAAAAACTGTTTTTT	CASSVATNEKLFF
.	.	TRBV7-2	TRBJ2-2	TGTGCCAGCAGCTTAATAGGGGGATACACCGGGGAGCTGTTTTTT	CASSLIGGYTGELFF
.	.	TRBV10-2	TRBJ1-1	TGCGCCAGCAGTAAAGGACAGCTAACGGGGAACACTGAAGCTTTCTTT	CASSKGQLTGNTEAFF
TRBD2	.	TRBV27	TRBJ2-6	TGTGCCAGCAGTTTAAACGGACTAGCGGGAGGGAAGGGGTACTCTGGGGCCAACGTCCTGACTTTC	CASSLNGLAGGKGYSGANVLTF
TRBD2	.	TRBV5-1	TRBJ2-1	TGCGCCAGCAGCTCCCAGACCGGGGGGGATGAGCAGTTCTTC	CASSSQTGGDEQFF
TRBD2	.	TRBV2	TRBJ2-3	TGTGCCAGCAGTGGACTAGCGGGAGGGGGGACAGATACGCAGTATTTT	CASSGLAGGGTDTQYF
.	.	TRBV5-1	TRBJ1-2	TGCGCCAGCAGCCCCCTTAACGGGGGGCCCGGCTACACCTTC	CASSPLNGGPGYTF
.	few	TRBV10-2	TRBJ2-7	TGCGCCAGCAGCGCTCAGGATTCGAAGCAGTACTTC	CASSAQDSKQYF
.	.	TRBV5-6	TRBJ2-1	TGTGCCAGCAGCACCCCGCCGAGACTAGTTTACAATGAGCAGTTCTTC	CASSTPPRLVYNEQFF
TRBD2	.	TRBV7-9	TRBJ2-1	TGTGCCAGCACCCGGGGTATTAGCGGGAGCTCGAGGAATGAGCAGTTCTTC	CASTRGISGSSRNEQFF
.	.	TRBV5-1	TRBJ2-2	TGCGCCAGCAGCCGGGCTGGGAGCACCGGGGAGCTGTTTTTT	CASSRAGSTGELFF
.	.	TRBV21-1	TRBJ2-7	TGTGCCAGCAGCAAAAAAATTGGACAGGGGAATTCCTACGAGCAGTACTTC	CASSKKIGQGNSYEQYF
TRBD1	.	TRBV29-1	TRBJ1-1	TGCAGCACCCACTCGACAGGGGCCGCTTTCTTT	CSTHSTGAAFF
.	.	TRBV11-2	TRBJ2-7	TGTGCCAGCAGCTTAGTTGGCATCTCCTACGAGCAGTACTTC	CASSLVGISYEQYF
TRBD1	.	TRBV2	TRBJ2-6	TGTGCCAGCAGACAGGGGGTCTCTTCTGGGGCCAACGTCCTGACTTTC	CASRQGVSSGANVLTF
.	few	TRBV30	TRBJ2-3	TGTGCCTGGAGCTCTGGCGGCCGTCTGTATTTT	CAWSSGGRLYF
TRBD2	.	TRBV15	TRBJ2-1	TGTGCCACCAGCAGATGGGGACTAGCGGGAGGTAGGGAGCAGTTCTTC	CATSRWGLAGGREQFF
.	once	TRBV2	TRBJ2-3	TGTGCCAGCAGCCCCCGTCTCACAGATACGCAGTATTTT	CASSPRLTDTQYF
TRBD2	.	TRBV7-9	TRBJ2-5	TGTGCCAGCAGCCCGATGGGTAGCGGGAGTGGGTTAGAGACCCAGTACTTC	CASSPMGSGSGLETQYF
.	.	TRBV4-1	TRBJ1-5	TGCGCCAGCAGCCAAAGATTTAGAGGGGGCAATCAGCCCCAGCATTTT	CASSQRFRGGNQPQHF
TRBD2	.	TRBV4-2	TRBJ2-2	TGTGCCAGCAGCTTGCGGGGAGGGGGAGCGGGAGTCCTCACCGGGGAGCTGTTTTTT	CASSLRGGGAGVLTGELFF
.	.	TRBV6-1	TRBJ1-2	TGTGCCAGCAGTGAATCGGGCAGTTATGGCTACACCTTC	CASSESGSYGYTF
.	.	TRBV5-1	TRBJ1-2	TGCGCCAGCACCCCTGGGCCAGAGAACTATGGCTACACCTTC	CASTPGPENYGYTF
.	.	TRBV27	TRBJ2-6	TGTGCCAGCAGTTTGGGGGGTCTTGGGGCCAACGTCCTGACTTTC	CASSLGGLGANVLTF
.	.	TRBV10-3	TRBJ2-3	TGTGCCATCAGTGAGTCGGTGTTCGGGATCTCCACAGATACGCAGTATTTT	CAISESVFGISTDTQYF
.	.	TRBV11-2	TRBJ2-1	TGTGCCAGCAGCGCCATGCGGAGGGCCGGGAATGAGCAGTTCTTC	CASSAMRRAGNEQFF
.	.	TRBV27	TRBJ1-6	TGTGCCAGCAGTTTTTATGGGGACGGGAATTCACCCCTCCACTTT	CASSFYGDGNSPLHF
.	.	TRBV6-1	TRBJ2-2	TGTGCCAGCAGTCATTTCAGGGCGGAGGACGGGGAGCTGTTTTTT	CASSHFRAEDGELFF